The TCR beta chain under discussion was sequenced for a study of shared clonotypes between healthy human individuals. Study-wide context: CD4 naive and memory got three plates each, CD8 naive two, CD8 memory one.

Samples underwent the assay at deep level. An even split of each subset's genomic DNA across several immunoSEQ plates was performed. The method was immunoSEQ multiplex PCR; TCRdb's version includes in-frame clones alone and lacks a portion of them. The table records about 2 million clones, around 95% of them present only once. Partitioning of CD4+ cells yielded a CD45RA+ naive subset and a CD45RA-negative memory subset. Trimming at V came to 3 bases and at J to 4 bases, leaving 6 bases not matched to a gene. Germline-derived CDR1 and CDR2 are LGHNA and YNFKEQ. This CDR3 is built from 15 residues. The clonotype originates from a young man in good health. The chain employs TRBV4-2 and TRBJ2-7, with 10 bases matching TRBD2. Sequencing was carried out using naive CD4+ T cells sorted from blood. Regarding subset: CD45RA+ positively selected. The CDR3 reads CASSQEAGGRYEQYF. The DNA for the CDR3 is TGTGCCAGCAGCCAGGAAGCGGGGGGGAGGTACGAGCAGTACTTC.